This is a list of T cell receptor beta chains from one sample in a study of graft-versus-host responses after intestinal transplantation. Here immunoSEQ multiplex PCR was the method, and the copy in TCRdb shows in-frame clones only, minus some. This table has approximately 10,000 clones, roughly 88% appearing once. The sample was PBMCs, taken 242 days after intestinal transplant. Receptor source: a human patient who received an intestinal transplant, so some T cells may come from the graft donor. The CDR3 runs from the conserved cysteine through the conserved F or W. D genes are given only for firm matches. Rows give clone size only sometimes, using once, few, many, or a class for an expanded clone.

-,TRBD1,TRBV11-1,TRBJ2-4,TGTGCCAGCAGCTTAGCCGGACAGGGAGCAGACTTC,CASSLAGQGADF
-,TRBD2,TRBV6-1,TRBJ2-3,TGTGCCAGCAGTGGAGGACCAGGACTAGTTCTCACAGATACGCAGTATTTT,CASSGGPGLVLTDTQYF
-,-,TRBV4-3,TRBJ1-6,TGCGCCAGCAGCCAAGATGGCCCAATGGGCTATTCACCCCTCCACTTT,CASSQDGPMGYSPLHF
-,TRBD1,TRBV5-4,TRBJ2-5,TGTGCCAGCAGCTTGGAGAGGGGGCGCCGGGAGACCCAGTACTTC,CASSLERGRRETQYF
-,-,TRBV10-2,TRBJ2-7,TGCGCCAGCAGTGAGGGGGACTACGAGCAGTACTTC,CASSEGDYEQYF
-,TRBD2,TRBV15,TRBJ2-7,TGTGCCACCAGCAGAGCGACTAGCGGGGTACACTACGAGCAGTACTTC,CATSRATSGVHYEQYF
-,-,TRBV30,TRBJ2-2,TGTGCCTGGAGTAGGGGGGACACCGGGGAGCTGTTTTTT,CAWSRGDTGELFF
few,-,TRBV7-6,TRBJ2-2,TGTGCCAGCAGCCCCCTAGGTGAGGGTTCCTACACCGGGGAGCTGTTTTTT,CASSPLGEGSYTGELFF
-,-,TRBV6-1,TRBJ2-5,TGTGCCAGCAGTGAAGGGGGCCTCCCGGAGACCCAGTACTTC,CASSEGGLPETQYF
-,TRBD2,TRBV7-8,TRBJ2-3,TGTGCCAGCAGCTTAGGAGTAGCGGGAGATACGCAGTATTTT,CASSLGVAGDTQYF
-,-,TRBV28,TRBJ1-2,TGTGCCAGCAGTACGACAGCTAACTATGGCTACACCTTC,CASSTTANYGYTF
once,-,TRBV20-1,TRBJ1-4,TGCAGTGCAAGGGGGGAAGGAAAAACTGTTTTT,CSARGEGKTVF
-,-,TRBV2,TRBJ1-2,TGTGCCAGCAGTGGAACGGACAGTACCTATGGCTACACCTTC,CASSGTDSTYGYTF
-,TRBD1,TRBV28,TRBJ2-7,TGTGCCAGCAGTTCGCACCGGGACAGCTCCTACGAGCAGTACTTC,CASSSHRDSSYEQYF
-,-,TRBV7-9,TRBJ1-5,TGTGCCAGCAGCTTGGCGTATAGCAATCAGCCCCAGCATTTT,CASSLAYSNQPQHF
-,-,TRBV19,TRBJ2-7,TGTGCCAGTAGTAATGGGAGGCGGTCCTCCGACTACTACGAGCAGTACTTC,CASSNGRRSSDYYEQYF
-,-,TRBV15,TRBJ2-2,TGTGCCACCAGCAGAGAGAGGGGAGCGAGGCTCGGGGAGCTGTTTTTT,CATSRERGARLGELFF
-,TRBD1,TRBV5-5,TRBJ1-4,TGTGCCAGCAGCCTGCGTCAGGGGGCAGAGTATGAAAAACTGTTTTTT,CASSLRQGAEYEKLFF
-,-,TRBV4-3,TRBJ1-5,TGCGCCAGCAGCCAAGTCGCAGGGTCACATCAGCCCCAGCATTTT,CASSQVAGSHQPQHF
-,-,TRBV4-1,TRBJ1-2,TGCGCCAGCAGCCGAGATCAGGGGATCAGGGCCGTTAACTATGGCTACACCTTC,CASSRDQGIRAVNYGYTF
-,TRBD2,TRBV27,TRBJ2-3,TGTGCCAGCAGTTTATATCTGACTAGCGGACCCACAGATACGCAGTATTTT,CASSLYLTSGPTDTQYF
-,-,TRBV6-4,TRBJ2-3,TGTGCCAGCAGTGACACGACTAGTTCCACAGATACGCAGTATTTT,CASSDTTSSTDTQYF
-,-,TRBV15,TRBJ1-2,TGTGCCACCAGCAGAGATGAGGGGGGCCTCGACTATGGCTACACCTTC,CATSRDEGGLDYGYTF
-,-,TRBV27,TRBJ2-7,TGTGCCAGCAGTTTATTTCCCGGACTACCAGGGGAGCAGTACTTC,CASSLFPGLPGEQYF
-,-,TRBV5-1,TRBJ2-5,TGCGCCAGCAGCTTGCCCCAAGAGACCCAGTACTTC,CASSLPQETQYF
-,TRBD2,TRBV4-1,TRBJ2-1,TGCGCCAGCAGCCACCGGGAGGATGAGCAGTTCTTC,CASSHREDEQFF
-,-,TRBV19,TRBJ1-4,TGTGCCAGTAGTATCCGAGGGGCTGGAGAAAAACTGTTTTTT,CASSIRGAGEKLFF
once,-,TRBV30,TRBJ2-3,TGTGCCCTAAAACGGGGGCTACACACAGATACGCAGTATTTT,CALKRGLHTDTQYF
-,-,TRBV4-1,TRBJ1-1,TGCGCCAGCTGCAAGGGAGGTAACACTGAAGCTTTCTTT,CASCKGGNTEAFF
-,TRBD1,TRBV25-1,TRBJ2-7,TGTGCCAGCAGTGCGTTCAGGGGGTACGAGCAGTACTTC,CASSAFRGYEQYF
-,-,TRBV14,TRBJ1-2,TGTGCCAGCAGCCAAGCAGGGGTGGCCTATGGCTACACCTTC,CASSQAGVAYGYTF
-,TRBD1,TRBV7-9,TRBJ1-5,TGTGCCAGCAGCTATGGACAGGGGGTTTCGTCCCAGCATTTT,CASSYGQGVSSQHF
-,TRBD1,TRBV28,TRBJ2-2,TGTGCCAGCAGTTTCCTGGGACAGGGGGCGACCGGGGAGCTGTTTTTT,CASSFLGQGATGELFF
-,-,TRBV4-1,TRBJ2-7,TGCGCCAGCAGCCAAGATCATCCGGGGGTAGGCTACGAGCAGTACTTC,CASSQDHPGVGYEQYF
once,-,TRBV6-1,TRBJ2-1,TGTGCCAGCAGTGAATGGGGGAAAAGCTCCTACAATGAGCAGTTCTTC,CASSEWGKSSYNEQFF
-,TRBD2,TRBV19,TRBJ2-3,TGTGCCAGTACGGCTAGCGGGAGTCTCACAGATACGCAGTATTTT,CASTASGSLTDTQYF
-,-,TRBV7-9,TRBJ1-2,TGTGCCAGCAGCTTAGCAGGGGCATGGGTCTATGGCTACACCTTC,CASSLAGAWVYGYTF
-,-,TRBV28,TRBJ1-6,TGTGCCAGCAGTTTGCGAGGGGGTTCACCCCTCCACTTT,CASSLRGGSPLHF
-,-,TRBV30,TRBJ2-1,TGTGCCTGGAGTTGGACACACAATGAGCAGTTCTTC,CAWSWTHNEQFF
-,TRBD1,TRBV7-3,TRBJ1-6,TGTGCCAGCAGCCCCGACTGGACAGGGAATAATTCACCCCTCCACTTT,CASSPDWTGNNSPLHF
-,-,TRBV6-5,TRBJ2-1,TGTGCCAGCAGTGCACAGGGCCTTGCCTACAATGAGCAGTTCTTC,CASSAQGLAYNEQFF
-,TRBD1,TRBV28,TRBJ2-7,TGTGCCAGCAGTTCAGGGGGCGAGCAGTACTTC,CASSSGGEQYF
once,TRBD1,TRBV6-5,TRBJ2-7,TGTGCCAGCAGATCCGGGACAGGGGGCCGCGAGCAGTACTTC,CASRSGTGGREQYF
-,TRBD2,TRBV30,TRBJ2-1,TGTGCCTGGAGTACCTTCGGGACTAGCGCATACAATGAGCAGTTCTTC,CAWSTFGTSAYNEQFF
-,-,TRBV27,TRBJ2-3,TGTGCCAGCAGCTTTGGTCTCACAGATACGCAGTATTTT,CASSFGLTDTQYF
-,-,TRBV7-6,TRBJ2-1,TGTGCCAGCAGCGGAGACAGTGGGGCCTACAATGAGCAGTTCTTC,CASSGDSGAYNEQFF
-,TRBD1,TRBV7-9,TRBJ1-4,TGTGCCAGCAGCTTGGACAGGGGTAATGAAAAACTGTTTTTT,CASSLDRGNEKLFF
once,TRBD2,TRBV12-5,TRBJ2-1,TGTGCTAGTGGTTTGGGGCCTGGGAGGGCCAGAGGCACCCATCCCTACAATGAGCAGTTCTTC,CASGLGPGRARGTHPYNEQFF
-,-,TRBV5-1,TRBJ1-2,TGCGCCAGCAGCTTGGACTTCGACTATGGCTACACCTTC,CASSLDFDYGYTF
-,TRBD2,TRBV7-8,TRBJ2-5,TGTGCCAGCAGCTTAAGGGTAGCGGGAGCTTCGGAGACCCAGTACTTC,CASSLRVAGASETQYF
-,TRBD1,TRBV29-1,TRBJ1-2,TGCAGCGCCTATACAGGGGGCAGGAGCTATGGCTACACCTTC,CSAYTGGRSYGYTF
-,-,TRBV7-2,TRBJ2-1,TGTGCCAGCAGCCCACAAAACTCCGTCAATGAGCAGTTCTTC,CASSPQNSVNEQFF
-,-,TRBV27,TRBJ2-7,TGTGCCAGCAGTTTATCCCCGACCAGCTCTTCCTACGAGCAGTACTTC,CASSLSPTSSSYEQYF